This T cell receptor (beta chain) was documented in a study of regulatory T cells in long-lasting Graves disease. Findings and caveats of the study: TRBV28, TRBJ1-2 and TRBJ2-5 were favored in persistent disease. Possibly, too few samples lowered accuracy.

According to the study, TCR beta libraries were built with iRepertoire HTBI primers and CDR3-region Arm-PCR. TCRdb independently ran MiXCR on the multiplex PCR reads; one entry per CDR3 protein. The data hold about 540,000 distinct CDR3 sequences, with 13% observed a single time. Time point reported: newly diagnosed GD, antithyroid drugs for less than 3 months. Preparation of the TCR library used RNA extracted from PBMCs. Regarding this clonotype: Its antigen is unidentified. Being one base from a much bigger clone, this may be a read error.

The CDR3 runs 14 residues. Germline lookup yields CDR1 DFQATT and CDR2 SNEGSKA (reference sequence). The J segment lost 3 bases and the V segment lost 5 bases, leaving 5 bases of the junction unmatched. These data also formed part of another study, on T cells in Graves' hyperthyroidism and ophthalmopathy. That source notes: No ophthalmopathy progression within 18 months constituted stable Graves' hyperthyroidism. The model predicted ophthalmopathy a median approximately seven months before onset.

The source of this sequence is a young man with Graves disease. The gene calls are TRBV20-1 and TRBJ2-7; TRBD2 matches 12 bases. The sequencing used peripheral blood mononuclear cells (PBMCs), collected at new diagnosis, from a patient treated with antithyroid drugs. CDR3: CSAPTSGRIYEQYF. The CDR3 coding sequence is TGCAGTGCTCCGACTAGCGGGAGAATCTACGAGCAGTACTTC.